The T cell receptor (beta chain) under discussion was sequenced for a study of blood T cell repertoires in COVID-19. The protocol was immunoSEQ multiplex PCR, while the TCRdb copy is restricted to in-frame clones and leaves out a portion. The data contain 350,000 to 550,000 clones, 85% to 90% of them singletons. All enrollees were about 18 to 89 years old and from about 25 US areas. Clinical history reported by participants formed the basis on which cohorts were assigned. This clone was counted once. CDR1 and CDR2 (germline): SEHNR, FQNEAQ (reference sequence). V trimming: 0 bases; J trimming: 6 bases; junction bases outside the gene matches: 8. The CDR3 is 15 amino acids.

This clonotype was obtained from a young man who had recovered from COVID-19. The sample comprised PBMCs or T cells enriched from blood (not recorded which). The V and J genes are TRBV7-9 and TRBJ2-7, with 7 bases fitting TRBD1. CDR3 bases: TGTGCCAGCAGCTTAGCCGGACAGGTCGAGGGCGAGCAGTACTTC. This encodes CASSLAGQVEGEQYF.